This T cell receptor (beta chain) stems from a study of CD8 T cells in Susac syndrome. The germline V and J ends were trimmed by 3 bases and 11 bases, with 16 bases remaining between them. The CDR3 is 13 amino acids. With random hexamers, reverse transcription was performed on about 0.5 to 1 ug of RNA. Using its own MiXCR run on the immunoSEQ multiplex PCR reads, TCRdb lists one record per CDR3 protein. Of about 100,000 distinct CDR3 sequences in the sample, 95% were seen once. Material for sequencing was CD8+ T cells from PBMCs. The V and J genes are TRBV23-1 and TRBJ1-1, with D perhaps matching TRBD1 (5 bases). TRBV23-1 is an ORF for which the function is uncertain. The source of this sequence is a human donor with Susac syndrome. The CDR3 coding sequence is TGCGCCAGCAGTCAGTTTCCGACAGTCGGGGCTTTCTTT. Its protein product is CASSQFPTVGAFF.